This T cell receptor beta chain was recorded in a study of spatial heterogeneity in lung cancer. Time point reported: sample taken at primary tumor resection. Donation came from 70 or so patients with untreated early-stage non-small cell lung cancer. Unsorted samples of tumor, nontumor lung or frozen PBMC had their whole RNA sequenced. The V gene end was trimmed by 5 bases and the J gene end by 7 bases; junction bases not matched to a gene: 10. CDR1 is LNHDA, CDR2 SQIVND, per germline (reference sequence). The CDR3 consists of 16 residues. Each TCR cDNA molecule carried a unique molecular identifier. Using its own MiXCR run on the 5' RACE reads, TCRdb lists one record per CDR3 protein. The sample has about 3,300 distinct CDR3 sequences; about 9.1% are singletons.

The TCR sequence derives from a male donor with early-stage non-small cell lung cancer. V is TRBV19 and J is TRBJ2-3; 12 positions match TRBD2. The material sequenced was normal lung tissue next to the tumor, taken at surgery. CDR3: CASSELAGGVGYTQYF. The DNA of the CDR3 is TGTGCCAGTAGTGAGCTAGCGGGGGGGGTCGGATATACGCAGTATTTT.